Below, one TCR beta chain is given with its context. Its antigen remains unidentified. This record belongs to a study of T cell clonotyping in hematopoietic cell transplantation. Study-wide points: CD4 and CD8 repertoire contributions could not be separated without sorting. After transplant, recipient diversity fell while pathologically expanded clonotypes grew through day 180. Few recipient clonotypes overlapped donors; over 95% were de novo at given depth.

There are 15 residues in the CDR3. Trimming stripped 1 base from V and 0 bases from J, with 9 bases between. CDR1 and CDR2 (germline): SGHAT, FQNNGV. Sequencing used immunoSEQ multiplex PCR; TCRdb keeps in-frame clones, though not all of them. Altogether 9,500 to 15,000 clones are present, approximately 92% being singletons, with the ten largest covering 3.9%. Material: peripheral blood mononuclear cells. The clonotype was recovered from a human donor who either received an allogeneic hematopoietic cell transplant for a myeloid malignancy or was a related donor (not recorded which). Some clones in this sample may be carry-over from other donors' samples. The chain couples TRBV11-2 to TRBJ1-2; D perhaps matches TRBD1 (5 bases). CDR3 DNA: TGTGCCAGCAGCTTAGTGGGGACCACTAACTATGGCTACACCTTC. Encoded protein: CASSLVGTTNYGYTF.